The count of the clone carrying this T cell receptor beta chain is one. Germline assignment: CDR1 MGHRA and CDR2 YSYEKL. V was pared by 3 bases and J by 2 bases, with 6 bases of the junction left unmatched. The CDR3 is 15 amino acids. These data belong to a study of technical replicates of blood from a handful of donors. Sequencing was performed with immunoSEQ multiplex PCR; in TCRdb, only in-frame clones are kept and a portion is missing. The sample records roughly 68,000 clones, around 86% being singletons. The source material was PBMCs. The TCR originated in a human donor in good health. Some clones in this sample may be carry-over from other donors' samples. The rearrangement links TRBV4-1 to TRBJ1-2, with 7 bases fitting TRBD1. The CDR3 DNA sequence: TGCGCCAGCAGCCAGACGGGACAGTTAAACTATGGCTACACCTTC. This encodes CASSQTGQLNYGYTF.